This T cell receptor beta chain stems from a study of cytomegalovirus exposure and HLA in healthy donors. Notes on the study in general: For most subjects, TCR beta sequences were reported to predict HLA-A and HLA-B alleles with accuracy. Only CMV serostatus was available as immune exposure information. Most TCR beta V segments were productive about 90% or about 30% of the time in an earlier analysis.

Remarks on this clone: Its antigen is not known.

Regarding donors, all were healthy bone marrow donors. With 5 bases clipped from V and 3 bases from J, the junction kept 14 bases outside the gene matches. Germline CDR1 and CDR2: SEHNR and FQNEAQ (reference sequence). The CDR3 length is 18 residues. In the PCR, 60 Vbeta and 13 Jbeta primers were used. Data came from immunoSEQ multiplex PCR; TCRdb stores just in-frame clones and leaves some out. Among 150,000 to 200,000 clones listed, 73% were seen once. The clonotype originates from a woman in her thirties in good health and CMV-seronegative. The chain is built from TRBV7-9 and TRBJ2-1, with 9 positions matching TRBD2. The specimen was PBMCs. This chain's CDR3 is CASSPARGGRDNYNEQFF. CDR3 nucleotides: TGTGCCAGCAGCCCGGCGAGGGGCGGGAGGGATAACTACAATGAGCAGTTCTTC.